Sequencing of this T cell receptor (beta chain) was carried out in a study of T cell responses to AZD1222 COVID-19 vaccine. Study results and limitations: Variant regions that are unmutated are reportedly the target of nearly half of spike-specific TCRs. Among the donors, most were white British and more were female, and clonal diversity was possibly underestimated. The repertoires were collected only after the peak T cell response.

The CDR3 loop spans 13 amino acids. The V and J ends lost 3 bases and 5 bases respectively, with 11 bases between them. Germline CDR1 KGHSH, CDR2 LQKENI. Some clones are missing from TCRdb's copy, which holds only in-frame ones; the method was immunoSEQ multiplex PCR. The data show about 150,000 clones, approximately 92% seen once. With respect to this clone: The antigen is unknown.

The rearrangement uses TRBV18 and TRBJ2-7; D tentatively fits TRBD1 or TRBD2 (5 bases each). Sequences were derived from peripheral blood, sampled 28 days after the second AZD1222 dose. The sequence derives from an adult who received the AZD1222 COVID-19 vaccine. The DNA of the CDR3 is TGTGCCAGCTCACCGGCAGCGGACAACGAGCAGTACTTC. Encoded protein: CASSPAADNEQYF.